The following is a TCR beta chain sequence with its context. Its antigen is as yet unknown. The CDR3 totals 13 residues. V was cut by 6 bases and J by 5 bases, with 11 bases left in between. The germline CDR1 and CDR2 sequences are MNHNY and SVGAGI (reference sequence). The data derive from a study of T cell responses to AZD1222 COVID-19 vaccine. Notes on the study in general: There were vaccine-associated CD4 TCRs across spike, dominant at 160-218 and 743-854.

Assay: immunoSEQ multiplex PCR; the TCRdb copy retains only in-frame clones and omits some. Altogether some 110,000 clones are present, approximately 85% being singletons, with the ten largest covering roughly 4%. This receptor was identified in an adult in good health. The chain has TRBV6-6 and TRBJ2-1, with D maybe TRBD2 (5 bases). The sequences come from peripheral blood, collected on day 0 of MenACWY control vaccination. The chain's CDR3 is CASRDTGDNEQFF. The CDR3 nucleotides are TGTGCCAGCAGAGATACCGGGGACAATGAGCAGTTCTTC.